Sequencing of this T cell receptor beta chain was carried out in a study of control samples from healthy donors and cancer patients. Losses at the gene ends were 1 base for V and 2 bases for J; bases not matched to a gene: 14. CDR1 LNHNV and CDR2 YYDKDF come from the germline V gene (reference sequence). The CDR3 covers 18 residues. TCRdb's table, derived via immunoSEQ multiplex PCR, lists solely in-frame clones and lacks some. The table records about 170,000 clones, around 95% of them present only once. The chain has TRBV15 and TRBJ2-7; TRBD1 matches at 7 bases. Sequencing was done on a sample of blood. The sequence came from a woman aged 60-70 years in good health. CDR3 region: CATSRVVNSRTGAYEQYF. DNA for the CDR3: TGTGCCACCAGCAGAGTGGTAAACTCCAGGACAGGAGCCTACGAGCAGTACTTC.